This passage covers 8 T cell receptor beta chains from one sample sequenced in a study of T-cell memory formation after mild COVID-19. TCRdb passed the 5' RACE reads through MiXCR, listing each CDR3 protein once. The table lists about 180,000 distinct CDR3 sequences, about a sixth of them singletons. The sequencing sample was made of PBMCs or a T cell subset sorted from them (not recorded which). These receptors originate from an adult woman who had mild COVID-19 (a few samples of this study predate the infection). Cell type and time point are not known.

This clonotype was counted between two and nine times. The chain is built from TRBV12-3 or TRBV12-4 and TRBJ1-1; possible D gene TRBD1, 6 bases. Deletions cut 6 bases from V and 4 bases from J, with 18 bases between. The CDR3 loop spans 15 amino acids. CDR3 sequence: CASSLTGRDATEAFF. CDR3 DNA sequence: TGTGCCAGCAGCCTAACAGGGAGAGATGCCACTGAAGCTTTCTTT.

This clonotype was recorded at least ten times. DNA of the CDR3: TGTGCCAGCACCCGGGGCGGGGAGCTGTTTTTT. This encodes CASTRGGELFF. This rearrangement joins TRBV7-9 to TRBJ2-2, with D possibly matching TRBD2 (5 bases). V lost 7 bases to trimming and J lost 7 bases, with 7 bases between them. In germline, CDR1 is SEHNR, CDR2 FQNEAQ (reference sequence). This CDR3 has 11 residues.

Only a few counts were recorded for this clonotype. J is TRBJ1-5 and V is TRBV29-1, with D possibly matching TRBD1 (5 bases). Trimming pared 3 bases from V and 2 bases from J, leaving 8 bases between. The CDR3 runs 13 residues. The germline gives CDR1 SQVTM, CDR2 ANQGSEA. DNA for the CDR3: TGCAGCGTTGACGCGGGGGGCAATCAGCCCCAGCATTTT. Its protein is CSVDAGGNQPQHF.

The chain carries TRBV24-1 and TRBJ1-5; D not certain. This CDR3 has 13 amino acids. Trimming left V 8 bases short and J 1 base short, with 8 bases between. The V gene's germline CDR1 is KGHDR and CDR2 SFDVKD. CDR3 amino acids: CATMSGSNQPQHF. CDR3 nucleotide sequence: TGTGCCACCATGTCGGGGAGCAATCAGCCCCAGCATTTT.

This rearrangement joins TRBV20-1 to TRBJ2-1; 12 positions agree with TRBD2. This CDR3 is built from 14 residues. Germline V gene data show CDR1 as DFQATT and CDR2 as SNEGSKA (reference sequence). The V and J ends lost 3 bases and 12 bases, in that order; junction bases with no gene match: 9. The CDR3 DNA follows: TGCAGTGCTAGCAAGCTAGCGGGGGGGATAGGGCAGTTCTTC. Protein product: CSASKLAGGIGQFF.

CDR3 sequence (DNA): TGTGCCAGCAGCTTGTTACATGAAGCTTTCTTT. Translation: CASSLLHEAFF. The chain employs TRBV5-5 and TRBJ1-1; D call uncertain. The CDR3 is 11 amino acids. The V end lost 1 base, the J end lost 7 bases, and 5 bases lay between the germline ends. Germline-derived CDR1 and CDR2 are SGHKS and YYEKEE (reference sequence).

This chain connects TRBV5-1 to TRBJ1-2; D uncertain. Deletions cut 0 bases from V and 0 bases from J, with 9 bases between. The CDR3 is 15 residues long. Germline CDR1 reads SGHRS; CDR2 reads YFSETQ. CDR3 region: CASSLGGVSNYGYTF. CDR3 coding DNA: TGCGCCAGCAGCTTGGGCGGGGTATCTAACTATGGCTACACCTTC.

This clonotype turned up a few times. The chain uses TRBV5-1 and TRBJ2-3, with D tentatively TRBD1 (6 bases). This CDR3 has 13 residues. V lost 7 bases and J 3 bases, leaving 12 bases between the germline ends. CDR1 is SGHRS and CDR2 is YFSETQ in the germline V gene. Written as DNA, the CDR3 is TGCGCCAGCGGGCAGAGGGGGACAGATACGCAGTATTTT. Translation: CASGQRGTDTQYF.